These 18 T cell receptor beta chains were all obtained from the same sample, sequenced in a study of blood T cell repertoires in COVID-19. Using immunoSEQ multiplex PCR, the repertoire was profiled, and TCRdb retains in-frame clones only, with some absent. In the table there are over 200,000 clones, more than 85% of which are singletons. The sequenced sample consisted of peripheral blood. The receptors originated from a young adult with COVID-19, enrolled during active disease.

The chain is built from TRBV13 and TRBJ2-4, with D possibly matching TRBD1 (6 bases). V lost 5 bases and J 8 bases, leaving 13 bases between the germline ends. The CDR3 consists of 13 residues. Germline values: CDR1 PRHDT, CDR2 FYEKMQ (reference sequence). The CDR3 bases are TGTGCCAGCAGCCCGGACAGTGAGGACATTCAGTACTTC. Translated: CASSPDSEDIQYF.

The CDR3 spells CASHRGTGELFF. The CDR3 coding sequence is TGTGCCAGCCACAGGGGAACCGGGGAGCTGTTTTTT. The chain employs TRBV12-3 or TRBV12-4 and TRBJ2-2; TRBD1 matches 7 bases. The junction had 2 bases not matched to a gene; V was cut back by 8 bases and J by 5 bases. This CDR3 is built from 12 residues.

The chain joins TRBV7-9 to TRBJ1-1; TRBD1 matches at 9 bases. Germline assignment: CDR1 SEHNR and CDR2 FQNEAQ (reference sequence). V gave up 5 bases and J gave up 1 base; unmatched junction bases: 5. This CDR3 spans 15 amino acids. CDR3 sequence reads: CASSAGQGRNTEAFF. As DNA, the CDR3 is TGTGCCAGCAGCGCAGGACAGGGGCGGAACACTGAAGCTTTCTTT.

Here the CDR3 reads CASSQDRFRDSYNEQFF. The CDR3 nucleotides read TGTGCCAGCAGCCAAGATCGGTTCAGGGACTCCTACAATGAGCAGTTCTTC. This chain links TRBV4-2 with TRBJ2-1, with TRBD1 as a possible D gene (5 bases). V was cut by 0 bases and J by 0 bases, with 12 bases left in between. From germline, CDR1 is LGHNA and CDR2 YNFKEQ. The CDR3 runs to 17 residues.

The J gene is TRBJ2-5, the V gene TRBV7-8; 8 bases are a match to TRBD2. The junction had 13 bases not matched to a gene; V was cut back by 8 bases and J by 5 bases. Germline lookup yields CDR1 SGHVS and CDR2 FQNEAQ. This CDR3 spans 15 amino acids. CDR3 in amino acids: CASRDRAGGWETQYF. The CDR3 region has the DNA TGTGCCAGCCGGGATCGGGCGGGAGGTTGGGAGACCCAGTACTTC.

This sequence joins TRBV6-4 and TRBJ2-7; 7 bases agree with TRBD2. V was pared by 4 bases and J by 7 bases, with 10 bases of the junction left unmatched. This CDR3 has 14 amino acids. The germline V gene encodes CDR1 MRHNA and CDR2 SNTAGT. CDR3 bases: TGTGCCAGCAGTGTTGCTAGCGGAATGGGGGAGCAGTACTTC. Amino acid sequence: CASSVASGMGEQYF.

The V call is TRBV21-1, the J call TRBJ1-6; no check of the table's D call, TRBD1, against the DNA was made. TRBV21-1 is a pseudogene segment. The CDR3 length is 16 residues. The CDR3 sequence is CASSISGTGDNSPLHF. CDR3 nucleotides: TGTGCCAGCAGCATCTCCGGGACAGGGGATAATTCACCCCTCCACTTT.

The V and J genes are TRBV18 and TRBJ1-3; 12 bases map to TRBD1. V lost 8 bases, J lost 3 bases, and 14 bases stayed unmatched. This CDR3 comprises 18 residues. Germline V gene lookup returns CDR1 KGHSH and CDR2 LQKENI. In DNA form, the CDR3 reads TGTGCCAGCACCCCGGGACAGGGGGCTCGATGGTTTGGAAACACCATATATTTT. Translation: CASTPGQGARWFGNTIYF. The whole variable domain, remainder taken from reference TRBV18 and TRBJ1-3, is NAGVMQNPRHLVRRRGQEARLRCSPMKGHSHVYWYRQLPEEGLKFMVYLQKENIIDESGMPKERFSAEFPKEGPSILRIQQVVRGDSAAYFCASTPGQGARWFGNTIYFGEGSWLTVV.

This sequence joins TRBV5-1 and TRBJ1-2; tentative D call: TRBD1 (6 bases). Germline V gene sequence: CDR1 SGHRS, CDR2 YFSETQ. The CDR3 sequence is 14 residues long. Trimming pared 2 bases from V and 6 bases from J, leaving 14 bases between. The CDR3 region is CASSFGGGGDGYTF. CDR3 nucleotide sequence: TGCGCCAGCAGCTTCGGGGGCGGGGGCGATGGCTACACCTTC.

The rearrangement links TRBV5-4 to TRBJ2-2, with D perhaps TRBD1 (5 bases). Germline V lookup: CDR1 SGHNT, CDR2 YYREEE (reference sequence). This CDR3 region has 16 residues. V was pared by 2 bases and J by 2 bases, with 13 bases between. As DNA, the CDR3 is TGTGCCAGCAGCTTAGGGGAAAGAGAAAACACCGGGGAGCTGTTTTTT. As protein: CASSLGERENTGELFF.

The rearrangement joins TRBV7-6 to TRBJ1-1, with 8 bases identical to TRBD1. Germline V gene lookup returns CDR1 SGHVS and CDR2 FNYEAQ. The V and J ends lost 5 bases and 0 bases, in that order; junction bases with no gene match: 5. This CDR3 has 15 amino acids. CDR3 region: CASSPGQGLNTEAFF. The CDR3 bases are TGTGCCAGCAGCCCAGGACAGGGACTGAACACTGAAGCTTTCTTT.

The V call is TRBV5-4, the J call TRBJ2-1, with a possible D match to TRBD1 (5 bases). CDR1 and CDR2 (germline): SGHNT, YYREEE (reference sequence). Between the trimmed V and J ends, which lost 3 bases and 0 bases, there was a span of 16 bases. CDR3 length: 17 amino acids. The CDR3 spells CASSSQWGGSSYNEQFF. The CDR3 DNA is TGTGCCAGCAGCTCCCAGTGGGGCGGCAGCTCCTACAATGAGCAGTTCTTC. The full variable domain, completed using reference TRBV5-4 and TRBJ2-1, is ETGVTQSPTHLIKTRGQQVTLRCSSQSGHNTVSWYQQALGQGPQFIFQYYREEENGRGNFPPRFSGLQFPNYSSELNVNALELDDSALYLCASSSQWGGSSYNEQFFGPGTRLTVL.

This clone has a single count. This chain links TRBV5-5 with TRBJ2-7; D possibly corresponds to TRBD1 (6 bases). CDR3 length: 12 amino acids. Germline V gene data show CDR1 as SGHKS and CDR2 as YYEKEE (reference sequence). V gave up 1 base and J gave up 4 bases, with 6 bases separating them. The CDR3 sequence: CASSLRGYEQYF. DNA of the CDR3: TGTGCCAGCAGCTTGAGGGGGTACGAGCAGTACTTC.

The chain links TRBV20-1 to TRBJ1-2; D not certain. CDR3 length: 9 amino acids. Trimming removed 3 bases at V and 8 bases at J, with 4 bases between. Germline-derived CDR1 and CDR2 are DFQATT and SNEGSKA (reference sequence). The CDR3 protein is CSARAGYTF. The CDR3, as DNA: TGCAGTGCTAGGGCCGGCTACACCTTC.

V usage is TRBV29-1 and J usage is TRBJ2-7; D uncertain. V gave up 4 bases and J gave up 7 bases, with 11 bases separating them. Germline CDR1 SQVTM, CDR2 ANQGSEA. The CDR3 consists of 11 residues. The DNA of the CDR3 is TGCAGCGTTGGAACCTTCGGGGAGCAGTACTTC. Protein product: CSVGTFGEQYF.

The chain carries TRBV2 and TRBJ2-2; 7 bases match TRBD1. J gave up 0 bases and V 11 bases, and 3 bases lay outside the gene matches. The V gene's germline CDR1 is SNHLY and CDR2 FYNNEI. The CDR3 is made up of 13 amino acids. The CDR3 spells CAGGQPNTGELFF. The CDR3 nucleotides read TGTGCCGGGGGACAGCCGAACACCGGGGAGCTGTTTTTT.

About this clone itself: The same CDR3 is also encoded by other DNA sequences in this sample. V and J are TRBV11-2 and TRBJ1-1; no reliable D call. The length of the CDR3 is 14 residues. V was cut by 5 bases and J by 1 base, with 11 bases left in between. Looked up from germline, CDR1 is SGHAT and CDR2 is FQNNGV. The chain's CDR3 is CASSLGPGNTEAFF. CDR3 DNA: TGTGCCAGCAGCCTAGGACCGGGGAACACTGAAGCTTTCTTT.

The chain employs TRBV4-1 and TRBJ2-7, with 8 bases fitting TRBD2. Germline CDR1 and CDR2: MGHRA and YSYEKL. Unmatched junction bases numbered 3, after V lost 0 bases and J lost 2 bases. This CDR3 region has 15 residues. Here the CDR3 DNA reads TGCGCCAGCAGCCAAGATTTGCGGGGGGCCTACGAGCAGTACTTC. This gives the protein CASSQDLRGAYEQYF.